One TCR beta chain is described in this entry. V shed 4 bases and J 5 bases; nucleotides not matched to a gene: 15. The CDR3 contains 16 residues. Germline V CDR1 and CDR2: SGHRS, YFSETQ. The data are from a study of T cell changes during pregnancy in multiple sclerosis. Repertoires were generated with immunoSEQ multiplex PCR, while TCRdb's copy carries only in-frame clones and drops some. The sample includes under 35,000 clones, about nine tenths of them seen just once. The source of this sequence is a female donor with multiple sclerosis, enrolled in a pregnancy study. Sequenced material: CD8+ T cells from peripheral blood mononuclear cells, taken before pregnancy. V usage is TRBV5-1 and J usage is TRBJ2-7, with 7 positions matching TRBD2. In DNA form, the CDR3 reads TGCGCCAGCAGCCCACGTCGGGACTATGGGGCAGACGAGCAGTACTTC. This encodes CASSPRRDYGADEQYF.